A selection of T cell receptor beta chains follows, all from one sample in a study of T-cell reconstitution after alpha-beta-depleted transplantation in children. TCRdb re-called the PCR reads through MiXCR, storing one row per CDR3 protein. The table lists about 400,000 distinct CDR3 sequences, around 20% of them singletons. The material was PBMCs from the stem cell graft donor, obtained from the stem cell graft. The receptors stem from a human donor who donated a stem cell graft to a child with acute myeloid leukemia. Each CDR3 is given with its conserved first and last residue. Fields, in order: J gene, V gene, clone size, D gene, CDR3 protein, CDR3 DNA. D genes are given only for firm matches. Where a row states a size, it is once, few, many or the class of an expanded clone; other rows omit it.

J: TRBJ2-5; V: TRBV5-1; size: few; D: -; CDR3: CASTVGSHQETQYF; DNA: TGCGCCAGCACCGTGGGATCCCACCAAGAGACCCAGTACTTC
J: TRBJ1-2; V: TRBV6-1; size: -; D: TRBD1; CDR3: CASAKGGDYGYTF; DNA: TGTGCCAGCGCAAAAGGGGGCGACTATGGCTACACCTTC
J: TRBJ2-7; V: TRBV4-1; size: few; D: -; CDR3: CASSQAKGYEQYF; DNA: TGCGCCAGCAGCCAAGCGAAAGGGTACGAGCAGTACTTC
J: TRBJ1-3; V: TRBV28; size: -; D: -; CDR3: CASSSARYLSGNTIYF; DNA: TGTGCCAGCAGTTCCGCCCGGTATCTCTCTGGAAACACCATATATTTT
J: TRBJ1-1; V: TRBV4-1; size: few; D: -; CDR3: CASSQVLSRDLNTEAFF; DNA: TGCGCCAGCAGCCAAGTACTGTCCCGGGACTTGAACACTGAAGCTTTCTTT
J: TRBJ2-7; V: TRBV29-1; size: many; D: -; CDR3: CSVGARGYDVQYF; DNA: TGCAGCGTTGGCGCCAGGGGATACGATGTGCAGTACTTC
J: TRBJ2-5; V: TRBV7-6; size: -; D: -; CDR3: CASSFGSFIETQYF; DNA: TGTGCCAGCAGCTTCGGATCCTTCATCGAGACCCAGTACTTC
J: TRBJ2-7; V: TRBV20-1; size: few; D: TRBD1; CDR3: CSARALTGAYEQYF; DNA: TGCAGTGCTAGAGCTTTGACAGGGGCCTACGAGCAGTACTTC
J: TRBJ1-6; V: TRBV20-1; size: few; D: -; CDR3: CSARRAYNSPLHF; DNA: TGCAGTGCTAGGAGGGCGTATAATTCACCCCTCCACTTT
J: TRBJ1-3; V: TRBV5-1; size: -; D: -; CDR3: CASSGGKFGHTIYF; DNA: TGCGCCAGCAGCGGCGGGAAGTTCGGTCACACCATATATTTT
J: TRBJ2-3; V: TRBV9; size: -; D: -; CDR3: CASSVTGVRDTQYF; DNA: TGTGCCAGCAGCGTGACAGGCGTTAGAGATACGCAGTATTTT
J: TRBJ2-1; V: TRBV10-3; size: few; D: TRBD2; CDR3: CAISESTSGRYSEQFF; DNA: TGTGCCATCAGTGAGTCGACTAGCGGGAGGTATAGTGAGCAGTTCTTC
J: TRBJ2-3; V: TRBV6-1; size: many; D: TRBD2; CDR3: CASKLAGAGTDTQYF; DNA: TGTGCCAGCAAACTAGCGGGAGCGGGGACAGATACGCAGTATTTT
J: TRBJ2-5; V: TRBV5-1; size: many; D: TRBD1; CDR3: CASSEGQGYETQYF; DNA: TGCGCCAGCAGCGAGGGACAGGGTTACGAGACCCAGTACTTC
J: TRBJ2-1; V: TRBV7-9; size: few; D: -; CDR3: CASSLSLRVANEQFF; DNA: TGTGCCAGCAGCTTAAGTCTTAGGGTTGCGAATGAGCAGTTCTTC
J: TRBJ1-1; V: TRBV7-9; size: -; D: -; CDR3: CASRGVRANTEAFF; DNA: TGTGCCAGCAGGGGAGTAAGGGCTAACACTGAAGCTTTCTTT
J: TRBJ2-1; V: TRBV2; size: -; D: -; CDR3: CASSEPGFNNEQFF; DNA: TGTGCCAGCAGCGAACCGGGATTCAACAATGAGCAGTTCTTC
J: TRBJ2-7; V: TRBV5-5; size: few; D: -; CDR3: CASSLGSSEQYF; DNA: TGTGCCAGCAGCTTAGGGAGCAGCGAGCAGTACTTC
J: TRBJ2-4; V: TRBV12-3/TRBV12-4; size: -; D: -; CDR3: CASSLTGDLAKNIQYF; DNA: TGTGCCAGCAGTTTGACGGGGGACCTAGCCAAAAACATTCAGTACTTC
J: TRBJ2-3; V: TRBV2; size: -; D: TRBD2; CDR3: CASSLTGGMDTQYF; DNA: TGTGCCAGCAGCCTGACGGGAGGGATGGATACGCAGTATTTT
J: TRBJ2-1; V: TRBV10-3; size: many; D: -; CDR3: CAITTGTVDEQFF; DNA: TGTGCCATCACCACCGGGACGGTAGATGAGCAGTTCTTC
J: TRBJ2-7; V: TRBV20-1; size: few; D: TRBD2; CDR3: CSARDPGREGIYEQYF; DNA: TGCAGTGCTAGAGATCCTGGACGGGAGGGCATCTACGAGCAGTACTTC
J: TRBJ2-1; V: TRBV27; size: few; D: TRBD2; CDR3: CASSLWREREIYNEQFF; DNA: TGTGCCAGCAGTTTATGGCGGGAGCGGGAGATCTACAATGAGCAGTTCTTC
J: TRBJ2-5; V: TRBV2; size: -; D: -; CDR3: CANQRGGGLETQYF; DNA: TGTGCCAACCAAAGGGGAGGGGGCCTCGAGACCCAGTACTTC
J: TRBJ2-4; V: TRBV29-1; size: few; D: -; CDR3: CSVEGPETKNIQYF; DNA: TGCAGCGTTGAAGGACCGGAGACCAAAAACATTCAGTACTTC
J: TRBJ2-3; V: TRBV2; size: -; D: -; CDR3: CASSGLRDTSTDTQYF; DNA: TGTGCCAGCAGTGGGCTCCGGGACACCTCCACAGATACGCAGTATTTT
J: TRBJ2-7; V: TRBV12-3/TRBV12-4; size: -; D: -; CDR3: CASSFGTPSSYEQYF; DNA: TGTGCCAGCAGTTTTGGGACCCCAAGCTCCTACGAGCAGTACTTC
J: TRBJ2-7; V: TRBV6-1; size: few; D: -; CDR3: CASGSSLLRDEQYF; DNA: TGTGCCAGTGGGAGCTCGCTGCTTAGGGACGAGCAGTACTTC
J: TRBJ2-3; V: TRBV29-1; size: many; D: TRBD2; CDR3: CSVGTSGKIDTQYF; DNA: TGCAGCGTGGGGACTAGCGGGAAAATAGATACGCAGTATTTT
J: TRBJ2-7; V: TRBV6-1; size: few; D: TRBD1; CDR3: CASRDRHDYEQYF; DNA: TGTGCCAGTCGGGACAGACATGATTACGAGCAGTACTTC
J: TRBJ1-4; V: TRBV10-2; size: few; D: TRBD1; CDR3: CASSDPGGLEKLFF; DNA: TGCGCCAGCAGTGATCCAGGGGGATTGGAAAAACTGTTTTTT
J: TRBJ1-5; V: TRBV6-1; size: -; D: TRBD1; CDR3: CASRNRGSNQPQHF; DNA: TGTGCCAGCAGGAACAGGGGCAGCAATCAGCCCCAGCATTTT
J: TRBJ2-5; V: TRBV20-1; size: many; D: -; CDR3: CSAGRGRETQYF; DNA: TGCAGTGCTGGTAGGGGACGGGAGACCCAGTACTTC
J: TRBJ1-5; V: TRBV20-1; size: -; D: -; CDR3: CSAGSEGFSNQPQHF; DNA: TGCAGTGCTGGGTCAGAAGGCTTTAGCAATCAGCCCCAGCATTTT
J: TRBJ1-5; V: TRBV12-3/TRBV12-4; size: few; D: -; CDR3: CASSFGGLQPQHF; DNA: TGTGCCAGCAGTTTCGGGGGACTTCAGCCCCAGCATTTT
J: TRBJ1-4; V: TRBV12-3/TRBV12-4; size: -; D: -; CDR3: CASSWRPSNEKLFF; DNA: TGTGCCAGCAGTTGGAGGCCCTCTAATGAAAAACTGTTTTTT
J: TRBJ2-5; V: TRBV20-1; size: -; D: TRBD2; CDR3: CSARDRLYTSGSATQYF; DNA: TGCAGTGCTAGAGATCGCCTATATACTAGCGGGAGTGCGACCCAGTACTTC
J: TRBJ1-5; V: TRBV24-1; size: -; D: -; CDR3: CATSDRDAGHYQPQHF; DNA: TGTGCCACCAGTGACCGAGATGCAGGGCATTATCAGCCCCAGCATTTT
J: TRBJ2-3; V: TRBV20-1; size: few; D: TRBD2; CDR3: CSARVAGGPRVIGDTQYF; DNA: TGCAGTGCTAGAGTAGCGGGAGGGCCCCGGGTCATTGGAGATACGCAGTATTTT
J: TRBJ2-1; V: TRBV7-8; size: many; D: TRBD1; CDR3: CASSTTGLSSYNEQFF; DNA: TGTGCCAGCAGCACGACAGGGTTGAGCTCCTACAATGAGCAGTTCTTC
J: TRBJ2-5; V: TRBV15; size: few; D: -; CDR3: CATSRDLGETQYF; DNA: TGTGCCACCAGCAGAGATCTTGGAGAGACCCAGTACTTC
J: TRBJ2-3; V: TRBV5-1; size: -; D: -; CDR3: CASSFEQSARDTQYF; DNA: TGCGCCAGCAGCTTCGAGCAGTCCGCCAGGGATACGCAGTATTTT